The 13 T cell receptor beta chains in this list originate from one sample, sequenced in a study of T cell responses to AZD1222 COVID-19 vaccine. Assay used: immunoSEQ multiplex PCR; TCRdb lists only in-frame clones, some missing. The repertoire includes around 140,000 clones, over 90% of them detected once, and roughly 5% sits in the top ten. The specimen comprised peripheral blood, sampled on day 0 of AZD1222 vaccination. The receptors derive from an adult in good health.

This chain links TRBV30 with TRBJ2-7; D is unresolved. This CDR3 comprises 11 residues. CDR1 is GTSNPN, CDR2 SVGIG, per germline (reference sequence). V was pared by 5 bases and J by 3 bases, with 8 bases between. The CDR3 here is CAWARYYEQYF. CDR3 sequence (DNA): TGTGCCTGGGCCCGGTACTACGAGCAGTACTTC.

On this clone: At the DNA level, this CDR3 is encoded by other sequences in the same sample as well. The chain carries TRBV6-5 and TRBJ1-1; D is uncertain. CDR1 is MNHEY, CDR2 SVGAGI, per germline. The CDR3 is 13 residues long. V dropped 2 bases and J dropped 1 base, with 5 bases sitting between them. CDR3 protein: CASSYRGNTEAFF. The CDR3 DNA is TGTGCCAGCAGTTACCGGGGGAACACTGAAGCTTTCTTT.

This CDR3 is CASRVEGVFSNQPQHF. CDR3 DNA sequence: TGTGCCAGCAGAGTCGAGGGGGTGTTTAGCAATCAGCCCCAGCATTTT. The chain uses TRBV28 and TRBJ1-5; tentative D call: TRBD1 (6 bases). The CDR3 is 16 residues long. The V and J ends lost 6 bases and 0 bases respectively, with 15 bases between them. Germline CDR1 reads MDHEN; CDR2 reads SYDVKM.

The V call is TRBV11-2, the J call TRBJ1-2, with TRBD1 matching 10 bases. The germline gives CDR1 SGHAT, CDR2 FQNNGV. The CDR3 runs to 15 residues. Unmatched junction bases numbered 4, after V lost 0 bases and J lost 6 bases. The DNA for the CDR3 is TGTGCCAGCAGCTTAGATCGGACAGGGGGTAATGGCTACACCTTC. Protein product: CASSLDRTGGNGYTF.

V and J are TRBV5-1 and TRBJ1-1, with 7 bases aligning to TRBD1. V trimming: 6 bases; J trimming: 1 base; junction bases outside the gene matches: 6. The CDR3 contains 14 residues. Germline values: CDR1 SGHRS, CDR2 YFSETQ. The CDR3 DNA sequence: TGCGCCAGCACGCTCAGGGGGTCGAACACTGAAGCTTTCTTT. Translated: CASTLRGSNTEAFF.

The chain carries TRBV24-1 and TRBJ2-4; the D gene could be TRBD1 or TRBD2 (6 bases each). Trimming shortened V by 2 bases and J by 8 bases, and 15 bases separated the two germline ends. The V gene's germline CDR1 is KGHDR and CDR2 SFDVKD. The length of the CDR3 is 15 residues. CDR3 DNA: TGTGCCACCAGTGATTCCCTGACAGGCGGGGACATTCAGTACTTC. Protein: CATSDSLTGGDIQYF.

The V gene is TRBV28, the J gene TRBJ2-7; TRBD2 is a possible D gene (6 bases). With 5 bases removed from V and 0 bases from J, the gap between germline ends came to 14 bases. Germline loops: CDR1 MDHEN, CDR2 SYDVKM. The CDR3 has 15 amino acids. The CDR3 reads CASSETGTLSYEQYF. CDR3 DNA: TGTGCCAGCAGTGAGACCGGGACTCTCTCCTACGAGCAGTACTTC. The entire variable domain, with the rest obtained from reference TRBV28 and TRBJ2-7, is as follows: DVKVTQSSRYLVKRTGEKVFLECVQDMDHENMFWYRQDPGLGLRLIYFSYDVKMKEKGDIPEGYSVSREKKERFSLILESASTNQTSMYLCASSETGTLSYEQYFGPGTRLTVT.

The DNA for the CDR3 is TGTGCCAGCTCACCGCAGGGGGCAAGCACCGGGGAGCTGTTTTTT. Protein sequence: CASSPQGASTGELFF. The chain has TRBV18 and TRBJ2-2, with TRBD1 identical over 8 bases. The germline V gene has CDR1 KGHSH and CDR2 LQKENI. With V trimmed by 3 bases and J by 4 bases, 4 bases remained unmatched. This CDR3 region has 15 residues.

The genes are TRBV5-6 and TRBJ2-3; unclear D gene. The V end lost 0 bases, the J end lost 3 bases, and 11 bases lay between the germline ends. CDR1 is SGHDT and CDR2 is YYEEEE in the germline V gene. The length of the CDR3 is 15 residues. The CDR3 sequence is CASSLVGFGTDTQYF. As DNA, the CDR3 is TGTGCCAGCAGCTTGGTCGGGTTCGGGACAGATACGCAGTATTTT.

The CDR3: CASSGDSDPGTEAFF. DNA for the CDR3: TGTGCCAGCAGCGGAGACAGCGACCCTGGCACTGAAGCTTTCTTT. The genes are TRBV9 and TRBJ1-1; TRBD1 might be the D (5 bases). This CDR3 contains 15 residues. V was clipped by 3 bases and J by 4 bases, with 16 bases between them. Germline V gene lookup returns CDR1 SGDLS and CDR2 YYNGEE.

The rearrangement links TRBV19 to TRBJ1-5; D is perhaps TRBD1 (6 bases). The CDR3 is made up of 16 amino acids. V was pared by 5 bases and J by 6 bases, with 20 bases between. The germline V gene has CDR1 LNHDA and CDR2 SQIVND (reference sequence). In DNA, the CDR3 is TGTGCCAGTAGTGACACAACAGGGTGGGTAAGTCAGCCCCAGCATTTT. It specifies CASSDTTGWVSQPQHF.

The chain links TRBV11-2 to TRBJ2-3; no firm D call. This CDR3 spans 16 amino acids. Germline CDR1 SGHAT, CDR2 FQNNGV. V was pared by 4 bases and J by 2 bases, with 16 bases between. CDR3: CASSSTRSRATDTQYF. The CDR3 bases are TGTGCCAGCAGCTCTACCCGGTCTAGGGCCACAGATACGCAGTATTTT. Based on the CDR3 plus reference TRBV11-2 and TRBJ2-3, the full variable domain is EAGVAQSPRYKIIEKRQSVAFWCNPISGHATLYWYQQILGQGPKLLIQFQNNGVVDDSQLPKDRFSAERLKGVDSTLKIQPAKLEDSAVYLCASSSTRSRATDTQYFGPGTRLTVL.

The chain has TRBV7-2 and TRBJ1-4, with TRBD1 identical over 8 bases. Trimming cost V 3 bases and J 8 bases; bases outside gene matches: 5. CDR3 length equals 14 residues. The germline gives CDR1 SGHTA, CDR2 FQGNSA. As DNA, the CDR3 is TGTGCCAGCAGCTTGGACAGGGAATCCGAAAAACTGTTTTTT. It translates to CASSLDRESEKLFF.